The sample holds one count of the clone carrying this TCR beta chain. Its specificity is unknown. CDR1 and CDR2 from the germline V gene are MDHEN and SYDVKM. The ends were cut back, 3 bases at V and 11 bases at J, with 11 bases in the middle. The CDR3 runs 12 residues. Using immunoSEQ multiplex PCR, the repertoire was profiled, and TCRdb retains in-frame clones only, with some absent. The repertoire holds some 1,600,000 clones, roughly 98% seen once, with about 0.45% in the top ten. Only Caucasian adults living in Nashville, Tennessee served as donors. The data are from a study of shared clonotypes between healthy human individuals. Study-wide findings and caveats: Larger estimated richness was generally seen in naive subsets than in memory subsets. What rarefaction showed was incomplete sorted-subset sequencing despite large depth.

Sequenced sample: naive CD4+ T cells sorted from blood. Sample subset: CD45RA+ positively selected. This TCR was recovered from a man between 25 and 39 years old in good health. V and J are TRBV28 and TRBJ2-1; D gene uncertain. CDR3 sequence reads: CASSFRLAQQFF. The CDR3 DNA is TGTGCCAGCAGTTTTCGTCTGGCCCAGCAGTTCTTC.